The clone carrying this TCR beta chain was detected ten times or more. The antigen is not known. These data originate in a study of prognosis after radiotherapy for stage I lung cancer. Study summary: In 15 or so patients the disease was a newly diagnosed primary stage I lung tumor, whereas several had oligometastatic NSCLC following surgical resection of the primary tumor. Study conclusions and caveats: Samples before stereotactic body radiation therapy had more unique TCR clones (median roughly 10,000 versus 7,000). Lower Shannon entropy after stereotactic body radiation therapy was observed in patients who went on to develop distant metastases.

Researchers used two-round multiplex PCR to amplify TCR beta CDR3 starting from genomic DNA. Amplification during the initial PCR round employed primers specific to each TRBV and TRBJ gene. TCRdb processed the multiplex PCR reads anew with MiXCR; each CDR3 protein has one entry. The data contain fewer than 30,000 distinct CDR3 sequences, about 45% of them singletons. Germline lookup yields CDR1 KGHSH and CDR2 LQKENI. Trimming stripped 0 bases from V and 0 bases from J, with 5 bases between. CDR3 length equals 15 residues. This sample comprised PBMCs, obtained before or after stereotactic body radiation therapy (not recorded which). This TCR came from a donor aged 50 or older with non-small cell lung cancer. The V and J genes are TRBV18 and TRBJ1-4, with D unclear. The CDR3 is CASSPPIATNEKLFF. CDR3 nucleotides: TGTGCCAGCTCACCACCTATCGCAACTAATGAAAAACTGTTTTTT. Variable domain in full (rest from reference TRBV18 and TRBJ1-4): NAGVMQNPRHLVRRRGQEARLRCSPMKGHSHVYWYRQLPEEGLKFMVYLQKENIIDESGMPKERFSAEFPKEGPSILRIQQVVRGDSAAYFCASSPPIATNEKLFFGSGTQLSVL.